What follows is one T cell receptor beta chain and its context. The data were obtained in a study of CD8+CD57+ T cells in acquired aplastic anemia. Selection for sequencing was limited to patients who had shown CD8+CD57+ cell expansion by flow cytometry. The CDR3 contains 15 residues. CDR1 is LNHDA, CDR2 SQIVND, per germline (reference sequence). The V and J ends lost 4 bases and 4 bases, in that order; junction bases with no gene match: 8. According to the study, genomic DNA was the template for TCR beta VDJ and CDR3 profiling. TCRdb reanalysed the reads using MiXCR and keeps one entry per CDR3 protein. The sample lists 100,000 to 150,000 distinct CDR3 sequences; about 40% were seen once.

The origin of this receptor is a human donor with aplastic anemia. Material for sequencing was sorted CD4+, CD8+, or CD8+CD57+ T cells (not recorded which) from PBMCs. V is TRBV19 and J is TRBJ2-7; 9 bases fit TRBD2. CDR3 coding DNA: TGTGCCAGTAGTAAATTAGCGGGGGCCACTTACGAGCAGTACTTC. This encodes CASSKLAGATYEQYF.